These T cell receptor beta chains were read from a single sample in a study of early T cells in non-severe SARS-CoV-2 infection. MiXCR was run by TCRdb on the 5' RACE reads, yielding one entry per CDR3 protein. The repertoire includes fewer than 90,000 distinct CDR3 sequences, 11% to 15% of them detected once, and approximately 10% sits in the top ten. Material for sequencing was whole blood. The receptors shown here come from an adult who was a healthcare worker with PCR-confirmed SARS-CoV-2 infection or an uninfected control (not recorded which). The CDR3 runs from the conserved cysteine through the conserved F or W. D genes are given only for firm matches. The size field is filled for only some rows; it gives once, few, many or a size class.

j_call | clone_size | d_call | v_call | cdr3_aa | cdr3_nt
TRBJ2-1 | few | TRBD1 | TRBV5-5 | CASSLPTTGGEQFF | TGTGCCAGCAGCTTACCTACGACAGGGGGTGAGCAGTTCTTC
TRBJ1-1 | - | - | TRBV29-1 | CSVGSGMGTEAFF | TGCAGCGTTGGGTCAGGGATGGGCACTGAAGCTTTCTTT
TRBJ2-6 | few | - | TRBV28 | CASSAGHPSGANVLTF | TGTGCCAGCAGTGCCGGACACCCCTCTGGGGCCAACGTCCTGACTTTC
TRBJ2-7 | - | TRBD2 | TRBV6-2/TRBV6-3 | CASTKSGGSYEQYF | TGTGCCAGCACTAAGAGCGGGGGGTCCTACGAGCAGTACTTC
TRBJ2-1 | few | TRBD2 | TRBV7-3 | CASSTERGRNYNEQFF | TGTGCCAGCAGCACCGAGCGGGGGCGTAACTACAATGAGCAGTTCTTC
TRBJ1-6 | - | - | TRBV11-1 | CASSSVRNSPLHF | TGTGCCAGCAGCTCAGTTCGAAATTCACCCCTCCACTTT
TRBJ1-1 | many | - | TRBV5-1 | CASKVQQGTIEAFF | TGCGCCAGCAAGGTACAACAGGGTACCATCGAAGCTTTCTTT
TRBJ1-2 | once | TRBD1 | TRBV12-3/TRBV12-4 | CASSSPGQGNNYGYTF | TGTGCCAGCAGTTCGCCGGGACAGGGAAATAACTATGGCTACACCTTC
TRBJ1-5 | few | TRBD1 | TRBV18 | CASSLTGGSNQPQHF | TGTGCCAGCTCACTCACAGGGGGTAGCAATCAGCCCCAGCATTTT
TRBJ2-2 | - | TRBD1 | TRBV5-1 | CASSGTGGRGTGELFF | TGCGCCAGCAGCGGGACAGGGGGCCGCGGCACCGGGGAGCTGTTTTTT
TRBJ2-1 | - | TRBD2 | TRBV2 | CASSAGTRGDEQFF | TGTGCCAGCAGCGCCGGGACTAGGGGGGATGAGCAGTTCTTC
TRBJ2-7 | - | TRBD1 | TRBV9 | CASSVTGSTYEQYF | TGTGCCAGCAGCGTGACAGGGTCTACCTACGAGCAGTACTTC
TRBJ1-6 | - | - | TRBV6-6 | CASSYSRASSPLHF | TGTGCCAGCAGTTACTCGAGAGCGAGTTCACCCCTCCACTTT
TRBJ2-2 | - | - | TRBV11-2 | CASSLMQNTGELFF | TGTGCCAGCAGCTTAATGCAGAACACCGGGGAGCTGTTTTTT
TRBJ2-1 | few | TRBD2 | TRBV3-1 | CASSPLAGGSYNEQFF | TGTGCCAGCAGCCCGTTAGCGGGGGGCTCCTACAATGAGCAGTTCTTC
TRBJ2-7 | - | TRBD2 | TRBV29-1 | CSVVIAGGLYEQYF | TGCAGCGTTGTAATAGCGGGGGGACTATACGAGCAGTACTTC
TRBJ1-1 | few | - | TRBV6-5 | CASIKPAGTEAFF | TGTGCCAGCATCAAACCCGCAGGCACTGAAGCTTTCTTT
TRBJ1-1 | - | - | TRBV5-6 | CASSWWMNTEAFF | TGTGCCAGCAGCTGGTGGATGAACACTGAAGCTTTCTTT
TRBJ2-2 | few | TRBD1 | TRBV28 | CAGNRGDTGELFF | TGTGCCGGCAACAGGGGAGATACCGGGGAGCTGTTTTTT
TRBJ2-3 | many | TRBD2 | TRBV3-1 | CASSQTSGASSTDTQYF | TGTGCCAGCAGCCAGACTAGCGGGGCCTCTAGCACAGATACGCAGTATTTT
TRBJ2-3 | - | - | TRBV7-2 | CASSPRLGGRTDTQYF | TGTGCCAGCAGCCCCCGTCTTGGAGGACGCACAGATACGCAGTATTTT
TRBJ1-2 | - | TRBD1 | TRBV12-3/TRBV12-4 | CASSFSGTGAHGYTF | TGTGCCAGCAGTTTCTCCGGGACAGGGGCCCATGGCTACACCTTC
TRBJ1-2 | - | - | TRBV12-3/TRBV12-4 | CASSSRDTYGYTF | TGTGCCAGCAGTTCGCGGGACACCTATGGCTACACCTTC
TRBJ2-7 | - | - | TRBV5-1 | CASSLAKNSYEQYF | TGCGCCAGCAGCTTGGCCAAAAACTCCTACGAGCAGTACTTC
TRBJ2-7 | - | - | TRBV5-5 | CASSYGLTYEQYF | TGTGCCAGCAGCTACGGACTAACCTACGAGCAGTACTTC
TRBJ2-3 | - | TRBD2 | TRBV7-9 | CASSLTSGAGDTQYF | TGTGCCAGCAGCTTAACTAGCGGGGCTGGAGATACGCAGTATTTT
TRBJ2-2 | many | - | TRBV6-8 | CASSATGNTGELFF | TGTGCCAGCAGTGCGACGGGAAACACCGGGGAGCTGTTTTTT
TRBJ1-2 | - | - | TRBV27 | CASSLRFNYGYTF | TGTGCCAGCAGTTTACGGTTTAACTATGGCTACACCTTC
TRBJ1-1 | few | - | TRBV6-6 | CAEGTGSNTEAFF | TGTGCCGAAGGCACAGGATCGAACACTGAAGCTTTCTTT
TRBJ2-2 | - | - | TRBV28 | CASSLSDENTGELFF | TGTGCCAGCAGTTTAAGTGATGAAAACACCGGGGAGCTGTTTTTT
TRBJ1-1 | few | TRBD1 | TRBV6-5 | CASSYGTGFDTEAFF | TGTGCCAGCAGTTACGGGACAGGCTTCGACACTGAAGCTTTCTTT
TRBJ2-2 | - | - | TRBV18 | CASSPLDTSTGELFF | TGTGCCAGCTCACCTCTAGACACCTCCACCGGGGAGCTGTTTTTT
TRBJ2-3 | - | - | TRBV7-6 | CASSFDLTDTQYF | TGTGCCAGCAGCTTTGATCTCACAGATACGCAGTATTTT
TRBJ1-5 | few | - | TRBV20-1 | CSASGGNQPQHF | TGCAGTGCTAGTGGGGGGAATCAGCCCCAGCATTTT
TRBJ2-3 | few | TRBD1 | TRBV3-1 | CASSQGTGGLADTQYF | TGTGCCAGCAGCCAAGGGACAGGGGGCCTTGCAGATACGCAGTATTTT
TRBJ2-1 | - | - | TRBV5-1 | CASSLAGGNYNEQFF | TGCGCCAGCAGCTTGGCGGGGGGCAACTACAATGAGCAGTTCTTC
TRBJ2-6 | - | TRBD1 | TRBV19 | CASSFPPGTGSSGANVLTF | TGTGCCAGTAGTTTCCCACCCGGGACAGGGAGCTCTGGGGCCAACGTCCTGACTTTC
TRBJ2-1 | - | TRBD2 | TRBV7-6 | CASSRKLAGNSYNEQFF | TGTGCCAGCAGCCGAAAGCTAGCGGGGAACTCCTACAATGAGCAGTTCTTC
TRBJ1-6 | - | - | TRBV10-3 | CAISDGREYSPLHF | TGTGCCATCAGTGACGGCAGGGAGTATTCACCCCTCCACTTT
TRBJ1-1 | few | TRBD1 | TRBV29-1 | CSVGPGGTEAFF | TGCAGCGTTGGGCCAGGGGGCACTGAAGCTTTCTTT